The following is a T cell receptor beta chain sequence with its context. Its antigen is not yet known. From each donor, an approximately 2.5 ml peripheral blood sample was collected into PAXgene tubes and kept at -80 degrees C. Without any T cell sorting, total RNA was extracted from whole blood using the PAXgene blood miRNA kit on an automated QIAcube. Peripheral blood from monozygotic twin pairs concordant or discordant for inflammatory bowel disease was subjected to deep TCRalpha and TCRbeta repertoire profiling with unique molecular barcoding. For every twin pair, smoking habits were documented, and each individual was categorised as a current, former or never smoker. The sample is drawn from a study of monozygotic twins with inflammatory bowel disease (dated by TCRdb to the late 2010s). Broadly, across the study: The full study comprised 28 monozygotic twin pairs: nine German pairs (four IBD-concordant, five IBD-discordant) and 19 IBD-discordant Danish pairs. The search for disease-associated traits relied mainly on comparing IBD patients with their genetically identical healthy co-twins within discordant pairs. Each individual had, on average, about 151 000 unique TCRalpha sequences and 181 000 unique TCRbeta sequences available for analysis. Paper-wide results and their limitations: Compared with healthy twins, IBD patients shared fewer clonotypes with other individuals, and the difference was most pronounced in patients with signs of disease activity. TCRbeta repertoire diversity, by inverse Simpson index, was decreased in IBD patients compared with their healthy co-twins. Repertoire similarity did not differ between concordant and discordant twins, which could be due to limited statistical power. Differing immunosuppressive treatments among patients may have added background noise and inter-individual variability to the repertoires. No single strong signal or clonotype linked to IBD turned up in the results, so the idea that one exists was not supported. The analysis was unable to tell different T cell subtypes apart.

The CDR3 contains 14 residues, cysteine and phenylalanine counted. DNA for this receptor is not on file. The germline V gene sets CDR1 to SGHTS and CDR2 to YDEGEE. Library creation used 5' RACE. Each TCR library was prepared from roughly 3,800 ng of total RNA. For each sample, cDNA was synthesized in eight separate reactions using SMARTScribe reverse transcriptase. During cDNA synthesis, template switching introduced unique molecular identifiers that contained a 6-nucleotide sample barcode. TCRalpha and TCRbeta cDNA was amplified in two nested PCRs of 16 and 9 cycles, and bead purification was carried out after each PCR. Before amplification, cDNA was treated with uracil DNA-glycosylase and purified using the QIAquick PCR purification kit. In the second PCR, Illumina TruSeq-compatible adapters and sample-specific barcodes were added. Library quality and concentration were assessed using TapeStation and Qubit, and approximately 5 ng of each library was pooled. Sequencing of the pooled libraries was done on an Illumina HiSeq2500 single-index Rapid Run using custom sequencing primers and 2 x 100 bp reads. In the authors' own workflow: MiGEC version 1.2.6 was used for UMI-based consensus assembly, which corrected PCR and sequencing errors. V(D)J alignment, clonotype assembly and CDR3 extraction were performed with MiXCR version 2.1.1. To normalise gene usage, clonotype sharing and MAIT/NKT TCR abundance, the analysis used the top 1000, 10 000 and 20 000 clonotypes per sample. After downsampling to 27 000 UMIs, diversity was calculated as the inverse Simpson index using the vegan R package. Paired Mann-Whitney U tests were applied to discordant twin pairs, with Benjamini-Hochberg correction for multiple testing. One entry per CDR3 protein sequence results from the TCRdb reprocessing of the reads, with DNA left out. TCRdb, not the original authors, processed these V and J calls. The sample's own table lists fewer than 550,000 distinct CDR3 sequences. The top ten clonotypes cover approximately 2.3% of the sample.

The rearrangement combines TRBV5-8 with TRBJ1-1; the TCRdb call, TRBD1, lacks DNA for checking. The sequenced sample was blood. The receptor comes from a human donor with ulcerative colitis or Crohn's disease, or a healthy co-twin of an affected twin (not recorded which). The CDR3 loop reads CASTRQGPGTEAFF.